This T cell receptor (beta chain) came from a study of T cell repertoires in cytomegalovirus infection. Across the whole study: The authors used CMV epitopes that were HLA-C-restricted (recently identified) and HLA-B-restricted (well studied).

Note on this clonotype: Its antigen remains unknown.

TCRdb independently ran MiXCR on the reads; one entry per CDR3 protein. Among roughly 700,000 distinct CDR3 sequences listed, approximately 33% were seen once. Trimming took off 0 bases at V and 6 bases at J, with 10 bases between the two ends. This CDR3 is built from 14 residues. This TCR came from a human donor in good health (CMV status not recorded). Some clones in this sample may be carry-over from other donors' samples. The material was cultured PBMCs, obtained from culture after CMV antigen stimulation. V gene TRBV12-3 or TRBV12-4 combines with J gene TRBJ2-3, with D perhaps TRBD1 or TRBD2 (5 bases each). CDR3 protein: CASSLAWGGDTQYF. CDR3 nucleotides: TGTGCCAGCAGTTTAGCTTGGGGCGGGGATACGCAGTATTTT.